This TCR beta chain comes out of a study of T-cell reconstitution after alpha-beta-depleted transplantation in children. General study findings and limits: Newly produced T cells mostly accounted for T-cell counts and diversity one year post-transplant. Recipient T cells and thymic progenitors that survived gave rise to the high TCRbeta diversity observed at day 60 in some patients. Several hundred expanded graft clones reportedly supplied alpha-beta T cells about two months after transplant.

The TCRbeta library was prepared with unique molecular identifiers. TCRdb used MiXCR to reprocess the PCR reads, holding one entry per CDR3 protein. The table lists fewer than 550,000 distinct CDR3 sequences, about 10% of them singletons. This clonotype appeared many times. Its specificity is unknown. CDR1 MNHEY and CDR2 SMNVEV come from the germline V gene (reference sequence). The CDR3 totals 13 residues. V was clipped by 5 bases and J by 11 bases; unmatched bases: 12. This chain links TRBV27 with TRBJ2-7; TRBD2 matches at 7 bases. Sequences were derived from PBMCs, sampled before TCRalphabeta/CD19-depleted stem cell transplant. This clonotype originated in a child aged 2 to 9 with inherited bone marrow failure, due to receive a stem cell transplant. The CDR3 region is CASSPRLAVREYF. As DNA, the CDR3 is TGTGCCAGCAGTCCCAGGCTAGCGGTAAGGGAGTACTTC.